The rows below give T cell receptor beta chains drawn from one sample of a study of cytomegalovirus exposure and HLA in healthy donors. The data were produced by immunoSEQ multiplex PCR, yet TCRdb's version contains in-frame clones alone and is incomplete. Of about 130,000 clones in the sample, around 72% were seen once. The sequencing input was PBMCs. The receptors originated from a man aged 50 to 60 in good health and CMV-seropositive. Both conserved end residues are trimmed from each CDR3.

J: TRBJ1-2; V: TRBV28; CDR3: ASSSVRVGALP
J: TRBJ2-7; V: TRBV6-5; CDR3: ASSRSGSEEY
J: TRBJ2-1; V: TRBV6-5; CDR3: ASSYEEGSYNEQF
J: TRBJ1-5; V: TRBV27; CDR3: ASSPSGGQPQH
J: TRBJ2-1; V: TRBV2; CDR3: ASSPTAGGIYNEQF
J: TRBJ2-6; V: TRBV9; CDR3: ASSWEGGQGASGANVLT
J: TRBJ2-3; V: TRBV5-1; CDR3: ASSPRAGAVDTQY
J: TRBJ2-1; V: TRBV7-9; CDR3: ASSPPSGLSYNEQF
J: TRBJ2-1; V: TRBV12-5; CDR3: ASGLGRDSSYNEQF
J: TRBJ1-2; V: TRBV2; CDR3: ASSYLRTGYP
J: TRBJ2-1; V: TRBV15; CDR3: ATSRDKDVGWGDEQF
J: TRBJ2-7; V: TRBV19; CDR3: ASRDPDRGWGEQY
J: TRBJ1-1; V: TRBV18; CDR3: ASVFLTGNTEAF
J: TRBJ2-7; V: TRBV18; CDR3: ASSPSGQSREQY
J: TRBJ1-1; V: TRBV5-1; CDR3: ASSTLTADTEAF
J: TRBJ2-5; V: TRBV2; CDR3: ASSEGASSKETQY
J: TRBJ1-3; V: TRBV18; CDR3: ASNRGSKGNTIY
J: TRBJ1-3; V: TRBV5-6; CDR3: ASTEFGGSGNRIY
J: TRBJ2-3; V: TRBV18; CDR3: ASSRGTTDTQY
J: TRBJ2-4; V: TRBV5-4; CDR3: ASSPTSGAKNIQY
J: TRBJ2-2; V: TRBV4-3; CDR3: ASSQDLQGKGGELF
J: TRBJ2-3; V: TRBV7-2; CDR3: ASSYPRDRVLSDTQY
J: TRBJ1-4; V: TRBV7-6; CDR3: ASSLDQFNEKLF
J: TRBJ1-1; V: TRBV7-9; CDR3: ASSPWDTASNTEAF
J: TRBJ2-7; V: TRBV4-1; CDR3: ASSQLISSTGYEQY
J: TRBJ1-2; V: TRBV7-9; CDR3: SSSLAGGIWSARRGGYT
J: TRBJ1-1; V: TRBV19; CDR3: ASRSRGEDTEAF
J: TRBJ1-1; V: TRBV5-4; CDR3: ASSPGGISTEAF
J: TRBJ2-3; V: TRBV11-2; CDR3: ASSLDPSDTQY
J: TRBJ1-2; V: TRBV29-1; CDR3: SVDNRGEYGYT
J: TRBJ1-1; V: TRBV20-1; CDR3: SAEERREAF
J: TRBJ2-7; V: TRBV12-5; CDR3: ASGPGTGMKQY
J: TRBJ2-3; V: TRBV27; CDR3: ASSPAGEGIAGGPTDTQY
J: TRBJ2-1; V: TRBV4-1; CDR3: ASSHRDRTGYNEQF
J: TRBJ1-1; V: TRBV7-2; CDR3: ASSLGGASGTEAF
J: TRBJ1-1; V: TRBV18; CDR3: ASSPKLNTEAF
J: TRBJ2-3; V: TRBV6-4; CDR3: ASSGTGGADTQY
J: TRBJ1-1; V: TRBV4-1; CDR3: ASSQRDTDMNTEAF
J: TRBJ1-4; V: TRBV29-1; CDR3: SVYTGVGEKLF
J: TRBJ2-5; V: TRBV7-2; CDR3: ASTGGPLETQY
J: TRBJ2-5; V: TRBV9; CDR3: ASSVDPGSQETQY
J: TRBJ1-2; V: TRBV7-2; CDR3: ASSPRPGYYGYT
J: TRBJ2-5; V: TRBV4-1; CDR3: ASSQGVGRVQETQY
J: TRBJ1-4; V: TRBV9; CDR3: ASSGYSGGNEKLF
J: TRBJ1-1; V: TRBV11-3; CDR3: ASSFSDRGFGEAF
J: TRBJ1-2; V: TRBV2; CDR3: ASSEMLSVLSYGYT
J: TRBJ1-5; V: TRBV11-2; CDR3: ASSLSGSNQPQH
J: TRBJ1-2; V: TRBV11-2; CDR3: ASSLSGGQGNYGYT
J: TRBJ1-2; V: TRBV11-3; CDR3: ASSSSFQGTYYGYT